These 21 T cell receptor beta chains came from one sample sequenced in a study of technical replicates of blood from several donors (dated by TCRdb to 2015 to 2018). The library was made by the immunoSEQ multiplex PCR assay. Entries here come from immuneACCESS through TCRdb and include only in-frame sequences with V and J called. Some clones fail to appear in such tables; in the studies checked, an unresolved V gene covers under half of the shortfall, and the cause of the remainder is unknown. The sample table shows around 97,000 clones, and roughly 96% are seen once. The top ten clonotypes cover 0.3% to 0.45% of the sample. Sequenced sample: T cells isolated from PBMCs. Source of these receptors: a human donor in good health.

This clone occurred once. The chain has TRBV15 and TRBJ1-5, with a possible D match to TRBD1 (5 bases). Germline assignment: CDR1 LNHNV and CDR2 YYDKDF (reference sequence). The CDR3 runs to 13 residues. V gave up 6 bases and J gave up 5 bases, with 11 bases separating them. CDR3 nucleotide sequence: TGTGCCACCAGAGACAGTGGAGATCAGCCCCAGCATTTT. Translating gives CATRDSGDQPQHF.

This chain connects TRBV9 to TRBJ2-4, with 7 nucleotides matching TRBD1. The CDR3 is 15 amino acids. Germline CDR1 reads SGDLS; CDR2 reads YYNGEE. Germline trimming cut 3 bases from V and 5 bases from J; bases unmatched to any gene: 8. CDR3: CASSAPAGTENIQYF. In DNA form, the CDR3 reads TGTGCCAGCAGCGCTCCGGCCGGGACAGAAAACATTCAGTACTTC.

V and J are TRBV15 and TRBJ2-7, with D possibly TRBD2 on 5 matching bases. Germline V lookup: CDR1 LNHNV, CDR2 YYDKDF (reference sequence). Trimming pared 8 bases from V and 1 base from J, leaving 9 bases between. The CDR3 runs to 12 residues. Here the CDR3 reads CATRGKSYEQYF. DNA for the CDR3: TGTGCCACCCGAGGGAAATCCTACGAGCAGTACTTC.

The genes are TRBV28 and TRBJ2-1; a weak D match, TRBD1 (6 bases). The CDR3 contains 15 residues. CDR1 and CDR2 (germline): MDHEN, SYDVKM. Trimming stripped 5 bases from V and 10 bases from J, with 21 bases between. The CDR3 nucleotides are TGTGCCAGCAGTCCCCGAGGTGGACAGTTGGACGAGCAGTTCTTC. Translation gives CASSPRGGQLDEQFF.

The rearrangement joins TRBV15 to TRBJ2-7; D might be TRBD1 (6 bases). CDR3 length: 14 residues. Germline values: CDR1 LNHNV, CDR2 YYDKDF (reference sequence). V shed 8 bases and J shed 0 bases, with 14 bases lying between them. The CDR3 spells CATGEGTTSYEQYF. The CDR3 DNA is TGTGCCACCGGAGAGGGGACAACCTCCTACGAGCAGTACTTC.

This chain joins TRBV7-9 and TRBJ2-7; D call uncertain. V was clipped by 3 bases and J by 7 bases, with 13 bases between them. Germline lookup yields CDR1 SEHNR and CDR2 FQNEAQ (reference sequence). This CDR3 has 13 amino acids. CDR3 sequence: CASSLPHSKEQYF. CDR3 bases: TGTGCCAGCAGCTTGCCCCACTCAAAGGAGCAGTACTTC.

The chain combines TRBV11-3 with TRBJ2-7; D remains unclear. Trimming cost V 5 bases and J 2 bases, with 16 bases left between them. The CDR3 runs to 15 residues. Germline CDR1 reads SGHNT; CDR2 reads YENEEA. In nucleotides, the CDR3 is TGTGCCAGCAGCCTACCGACTCGAGCGACCTACGAGCAGTACTTC. This encodes CASSLPTRATYEQYF. The full variable domain, in which reference TRBV11-3 and TRBJ2-7 provide the parts outside the CDR3, is EAGVVQSPRYKIIEKKQPVAFWCNPISGHNTLYWYLQNLGQGPELLIRYENEEAVDDSQLPKDRFSAERLKGVDSTLKIQPAELGDSAVYLCASSLPTRATYEQYFGPGTRLTVT.

The rearrangement joins TRBV2 to TRBJ2-5, with a possible D match to TRBD1 (6 bases). The end of the DNA fits TRBJ2-7 better, so the J call may be wrong. Germline-derived CDR1 and CDR2 are SNHLY and FYNNEI. The CDR3 has 14 amino acids. CDR3 DNA sequence: TGTGCCAGCAGTGAACAGGGGATCGCCTACGAGCAGTACTTC. Its translation: CASSEQGIAYEQYF.

The chain carries TRBV28 and TRBJ1-1, with D hard to call. The length of the CDR3 is 12 residues. V was cut by 7 bases and J by 1 base, with 7 bases left in between. The germline V gene encodes CDR1 MDHEN and CDR2 SYDVKM. The CDR3 loop is CASKAGNTEAFF. In DNA form, the CDR3 reads TGTGCCAGCAAGGCGGGGAACACTGAAGCTTTCTTT.

The J gene is TRBJ1-3, the V gene TRBV7-2; D possibly corresponds to TRBD1 (6 bases). The V end lost 5 bases, the J end lost 2 bases, and 19 bases lay between the germline ends. Germline V lookup: CDR1 SGHTA, CDR2 FQGNSA. The CDR3 consists of 17 residues. The CDR3 reads CASSVSNRVLPGNTIYF. The CDR3 DNA reads as TGTGCCAGCAGCGTATCCAACAGGGTACTTCCTGGAAACACCATATATTTT.

The genes are TRBV6-5 and TRBJ1-4, with D unclear. Trimming removed 8 bases at V and 6 bases at J, with 10 bases between. The CDR3 is made up of 12 amino acids. Germline V CDR1 and CDR2: MNHEY, SVGAGI. This chain's CDR3 is CASRRAHEKLFF. CDR3 nucleotides: TGTGCCAGCCGGAGGGCACATGAAAAACTGTTTTTT.

This sequence joins TRBV5-1 and TRBJ1-1; D is unclear. Trimming removed 4 bases from V and 1 base from J, with 11 bases in between. Germline V gene lookup returns CDR1 SGHRS and CDR2 YFSETQ. The CDR3 runs to 14 residues. The DNA of the CDR3 is TGCGCCAGCAGCCAATTACGGGAGAACACTGAAGCTTTCTTT. Its translation: CASSQLRENTEAFF. Using reference TRBV5-1 and TRBJ1-1 for the parts outside the CDR3, the full variable domain is KAGVTQTPRYLIKTRGQQVTLSCSPISGHRSVSWYQQTPGQGLQFLFEYFSETQRNKGNFPGRFSGRQFSNSRSEMNVSTLELGDSALYLCASSQLRENTEAFFGQGTRLTVV.

This rearrangement joins TRBV15 to TRBJ1-5; TRBD1 matches 10 bases. This CDR3 is built from 20 residues. Germline loops: CDR1 LNHNV, CDR2 YYDKDF (reference sequence). The V gene end was trimmed by 6 bases and the J gene end by 4 bases; junction bases not matched to a gene: 21. Written as DNA, the CDR3 is TGTGCCACCAGGCCAGGCTACTCGGATGTCGGACAGGGGGTTAATCAGCCCCAGCATTTT. It specifies CATRPGYSDVGQGVNQPQHF.

V and J are TRBV27 and TRBJ1-2, with 7 bases aligning to TRBD1. There are 16 residues in the CDR3. Germline V gene data show CDR1 as MNHEY and CDR2 as SMNVEV (reference sequence). V shed 5 bases and J 0 bases; nucleotides not matched to a gene: 9. The CDR3 loop reads CASSPSTGETNYGYTF. In DNA form, the CDR3 reads TGTGCCAGCAGTCCGTCAACAGGGGAAACTAACTATGGCTACACCTTC.

The chain uses TRBV9 and TRBJ1-1; 7 bases fit TRBD1. CDR1 and CDR2 (germline): SGDLS, YYNGEE. V dropped 3 bases and J dropped 1; count of bases not matched to a gene: 0. This CDR3 has 13 amino acids. The CDR3 nucleotides read TGTGCCAGCAGCGCAGGGGGGAACACTGAAGCTTTCTTT. Translated, it gives CASSAGGNTEAFF.

J is TRBJ2-7 and V is TRBV9; D perhaps matches TRBD2 (6 bases). Looked up from germline, CDR1 is SGDLS and CDR2 is YYNGEE. The CDR3 consists of 12 residues. Trimming cost V 5 bases and J 3 bases, with 9 bases left between them. CDR3 sequence: CASSGTDYEQYF. The CDR3 DNA follows: TGTGCCAGCAGTGGGACTGACTACGAGCAGTACTTC.

The J gene is TRBJ2-5, the V gene TRBV5-5, with 10 bases that match TRBD2. This CDR3 is built from 15 residues. Trimming cost V 4 bases and J 4 bases; bases outside gene matches: 7. Germline assignment: CDR1 SGHKS and CDR2 YYEKEE (reference sequence). The CDR3 DNA sequence: TGTGCCAGCAGCCCCGGACTAGCGGATTCAGAGACCCAGTACTTC. Residues: CASSPGLADSETQYF.

This chain joins TRBV28 and TRBJ1-5; D not resolved. The V and J ends lost 6 bases and 8 bases respectively, with 14 bases between them. Germline V CDR1 and CDR2: MDHEN, SYDVKM. The CDR3 contains 13 residues. The CDR3 loop is CASSFRFLEPQHF. CDR3 nucleotides: TGTGCCAGCAGCTTCAGGTTTTTGGAGCCCCAGCATTTT.

The chain combines TRBV18 with TRBJ1-1; the match to TRBD1 covers 9 bases. After removal of 4 bases from V and 7 bases from J, the junction contained 7 bases not matched to a gene. CDR3 length: 14 amino acids. In germline, CDR1 is KGHSH, CDR2 LQKENI. The CDR3 nucleotides are TGTGCCAGCTCACTATCCGGGACAGGGCTTGAAGCTTTCTTT. This sequence encodes CASSLSGTGLEAFF. The full variable domain, completed using reference TRBV18 and TRBJ1-1, is NAGVMQNPRHLVRRRGQEARLRCSPMKGHSHVYWYRQLPEEGLKFMVYLQKENIIDESGMPKERFSAEFPKEGPSILRIQQVVRGDSAAYFCASSLSGTGLEAFFGQGTRLTVV.

V and J are TRBV4-1 and TRBJ2-1, with 10 nucleotides matching TRBD2. The CDR3 has 16 residues. Trimming removed 3 bases from V and 1 base from J; junction bases left unmatched: 3. Germline CDR1 reads MGHRA; CDR2 reads YSYEKL. Here the CDR3 DNA reads TGCGCCAGCAGCCACCGAGCGGGAGGGTCCTACAATGAGCAGTTCTTC. Protein: CASSHRAGGSYNEQFF.

The chain uses TRBV2 and TRBJ1-2; TRBD1 might be the D (5 bases). V was trimmed by 2 bases and J by 8 bases, leaving 15 bases between them. CDR3 length: 14 amino acids. Germline V CDR1 and CDR2: SNHLY, FYNNEI. The CDR3 protein is CASSESRGNSGYTF. CDR3 DNA sequence: TGTGCCAGCAGTGAATCACGGGGGAATAGCGGCTACACCTTC.